The T cell receptor beta chain described here comes from a study of T cell changes during pregnancy in multiple sclerosis. Profiling relied on immunoSEQ multiplex PCR, and the TCRdb table lists in-frame clones only, not all of them. The sample includes roughly 100,000 clones, roughly 90% of them seen just once. The germline V gene has CDR1 ENHRY and CDR2 SYGVKD. CDR3 length: 12 amino acids. V was shortened by 6 bases and J by 1 base, with 6 bases between the two germline ends. The sample consisted of peripheral blood, taken after pregnancy. The genes are TRBV10-3 and TRBJ2-5; D not certain. The TCR was taken from a female donor with multiple sclerosis, enrolled in a pregnancy study. The chain's CDR3 is CAISGFQETQYF. CDR3 bases: TGTGCCATCAGCGGTTTCCAAGAGACCCAGTACTTC.